The clone carrying this TCR beta chain was counted between two and nine times. Sample-barcoded 5' priming and a J-beta primer mix drove a second PCR of about 7 to 11 cycles. TCRdb analysed the 5' RACE reads with MiXCR anew, one entry per CDR3 protein. The sample contains hundreds of thousands of distinct CDR3 sequences, about 21% of which appear only once. These data belong to a study of blood T cells in healthy people across ages. Per the germline V gene, CDR1 is SEHNR and CDR2 is FQNEAQ (reference sequence). Unmatched junction bases numbered 10, after V lost 1 base and J lost 8 bases. CDR3 length: 15 residues.

This TCR derives from a man aged 70-80 years in good health. The chain uses TRBV7-9 and TRBJ1-2; 7 bases fit TRBD1. The sequenced sample consisted of blood. The CDR3 here is CASSLGQGIGGGYTF. The CDR3 DNA sequence: TGTGCCAGCAGCTTAGGACAGGGAATCGGTGGCGGCTACACCTTC.